Below are 25 T cell receptor beta chains sequenced from a single sample in a study of blood T cell repertoires in COVID-19. Clones were sequenced by immunoSEQ multiplex PCR, and TCRdb holds only the in-frame ones, with some missing. The sample includes approximately 280,000 clones, roughly 83% seen only once; the top ten take 1.4% to 1.5%. Specimen: peripheral blood. These TCRs come from a human donor with COVID-19, enrolled during active disease. The donor label of this sample is uncertain.

The chain couples TRBV3-1 (or the pseudogene TRBV3-2) to TRBJ1-6; D is unclear. The CDR3 is 14 amino acids. Germline lookup yields CDR1 LGHDT and CDR2 YNNKEL (reference sequence). V lost 6 bases, J lost 1 base, and 7 bases lay in between. CDR3 in amino acids: CASSAGSYNSPLHF. DNA for the CDR3: TGTGCCAGCAGTGCCGGTTCCTATAATTCACCCCTCCACTTT.

V gene TRBV3-1 (or the pseudogene TRBV3-2) combines with J gene TRBJ2-2; no clear D. Germline V gene data show CDR1 as LGHDT and CDR2 as YNNKEL (reference sequence). V dropped 8 bases and J dropped 4 bases, with 14 bases sitting between them. The CDR3 sequence is 14 residues long. The CDR3 nucleotides read TGTGCCAGCTGTGATCGATTGGCCACCGGGGAGCTGTTTTTT. It translates to CASCDRLATGELFF.

The rearrangement uses TRBV3-1 (or the pseudogene TRBV3-2) and TRBJ1-2; D gene ambiguous. Germline CDR1 reads LGHDT; CDR2 reads YNNKEL (reference sequence). The CDR3 is made up of 11 amino acids. Trimming stripped 8 bases from V and 3 bases from J, with 7 bases between. CDR3 DNA sequence: TGTGCCAGCCGCGGATACTATGGCTACACCTTC. Protein product: CASRGYYGYTF.

The chain carries TRBV20-1 and TRBJ2-5; D gene unclear. CDR3 length: 11 amino acids. Trimming took 5 bases from V and 4 from J, leaving 8 bases between them. Germline lookup yields CDR1 DFQATT and CDR2 SNEGSKA (reference sequence). CDR3 residues: CSAFPRETQYF. CDR3 DNA: TGCAGTGCTTTCCCCCGAGAGACCCAGTACTTC.

This clone appeared many times. This sequence joins TRBV19 and TRBJ2-3; the match to TRBD2 covers 10 bases. Per the germline V gene, CDR1 is LNHDA and CDR2 is SQIVND (reference sequence). This CDR3 is 16 amino acids long. The trim removed 3 bases at V and 6 bases at J, leaving 9 bases unmatched. In nucleotides, the CDR3 is TGTGCCAGTAGTATTACGGCTAGCGGGAGATGGGATACGCAGTATTTT. Translating gives CASSITASGRWDTQYF.

This clone was detected only once. This sequence joins TRBV7-2 and TRBJ1-1; TRBD1 matches 8 bases. The CDR3 is 14 residues long. J gave up 6 bases and V 5 bases, and 8 bases lay outside the gene matches. Germline V CDR1 and CDR2: SGHTA, FQGNSA. CDR3 loop: CASSVSQGAAEAFF. For the CDR3, the DNA is TGTGCCAGCAGCGTATCGCAGGGGGCGGCTGAAGCTTTCTTT.

The chain carries TRBV28 and TRBJ2-1; 16 nucleotides agree with TRBD2. The trim removed 6 bases at V and 4 bases at J, leaving 12 bases unmatched. In germline, CDR1 is MDHEN, CDR2 SYDVKM. This CDR3 is built from 19 residues. The CDR3 coding sequence is TGTGCCAGCAGACAAACGCCGGGACTAGCGGGAGGGAATTACAATGAGCAGTTCTTC. Translating it yields CASRQTPGLAGGNYNEQFF.

This chain joins TRBV5-4 and TRBJ1-2; D is uncertain. The CDR3 has 13 amino acids. In germline, CDR1 is SGHNT, CDR2 YYREEE (reference sequence). Trimming took 1 base from V and 8 from J, leaving 12 bases between them. The CDR3 is CASSLPGYRGYTF. The CDR3, as DNA: TGTGCCAGCAGCTTGCCGGGATATCGCGGCTACACCTTC.

The V and J genes are TRBV28 and TRBJ1-1, with D unresolved. The V end was cut by 1 base, the J end by 1 base, with 7 bases between. The germline gives CDR1 MDHEN, CDR2 SYDVKM. The CDR3 has 14 residues. The CDR3 DNA is TGTGCCAGCAGTTTATTTTCGGGGAACACTGAAGCTTTCTTT. It encodes CASSLFSGNTEAFF. Looking up the rest from reference TRBV28 and TRBJ1-1 gives the full variable domain: DVKVTQSSRYLVKRTGEKVFLECVQDMDHENMFWYRQDPGLGLRLIYFSYDVKMKEKGDIPEGYSVSREKKERFSLILESASTNQTSMYLCASSLFSGNTEAFFGQGTRLTVV.

This clone has only a few counts. The chain recombines TRBV28 with TRBJ1-1; 8 nucleotides match TRBD1. This CDR3 contains 17 residues. Trimming cost V 3 bases and J 4 bases; bases outside gene matches: 13. The germline V gene encodes CDR1 MDHEN and CDR2 SYDVKM. This chain's CDR3 is CASSFRSGGVSFTEAFF. The CDR3 DNA sequence: TGTGCCAGCAGTTTTCGTTCAGGGGGCGTAAGTTTCACTGAAGCTTTCTTT.

The genes are TRBV7-2 and TRBJ2-1; TRBD2 agrees at 10 bases. The CDR3 extends over 15 amino acids. Germline trimming cut 6 bases from V and 9 bases from J; bases unmatched to any gene: 11. Germline values: CDR1 SGHTA, CDR2 FQGNSA. The CDR3 nucleotides are TGTGCCAGCAGTCTAGCAGCGGGAGGGGCTGTTGAGCAGTTCTTC. Its translation is CASSLAAGGAVEQFF.

The rearrangement uses TRBV6-5 and TRBJ2-1; D is unresolved. The V and J ends lost 6 bases and 8 bases respectively, with 11 bases between them. The germline gives CDR1 MNHEY, CDR2 SVGAGI. The CDR3 sequence is 12 residues long. The CDR3 spells CASSSLGYEQFF. The DNA for the CDR3 is TGTGCCAGCAGCTCCCTAGGATATGAGCAGTTCTTC.

This rearrangement joins TRBV7-3 to TRBJ2-1, with TRBD2 as a possible D gene (5 bases). This CDR3 has 14 residues. Trimming removed 1 base from V and 2 bases from J, with 6 bases in between. From germline, CDR1 is SGHTA and CDR2 FQGTGA. The CDR3 loop is CASSLRGAYNEQFF. The CDR3 DNA reads as TGTGCCAGCAGCTTAAGGGGAGCCTACAATGAGCAGTTCTTC.

This clone was seen many times. This chain joins TRBV6-6 and TRBJ2-1, with TRBD2 matching over 13 bases. The CDR3 runs 18 residues. The ends lost 5 bases at V and 9 bases at J; junction bases unmatched: 16. Germline V gives CDR1 MNHNY, CDR2 SVGAGI (reference sequence). The CDR3: CASSPPPTSGRSAGEQFF. The CDR3 DNA follows: TGTGCCAGCAGTCCACCACCGACTAGCGGGAGGAGTGCCGGTGAGCAGTTCTTC.

The CDR3 sequence is CASSSLLRGGLETQYF. The CDR3, as DNA: TGTGCCAGCAGCTCCTTATTGAGAGGGGGTCTAGAGACCCAGTACTTC. V usage is TRBV7-2 and J usage is TRBJ2-5; D might be TRBD1 (6 bases). V dropped 4 bases and J dropped 4 bases, with 19 bases sitting between them. The germline V gene has CDR1 SGHTA and CDR2 FQGNSA. This CDR3 has 16 amino acids.

V usage is TRBV28 and J usage is TRBJ2-7, with 7 bases identical to TRBD2. This CDR3 comprises 13 residues. Trimming cost V 6 bases and J 4 bases; bases outside gene matches: 6. CDR1 and CDR2 (germline): MDHEN, SYDVKM. The CDR3 region has the DNA TGTGCCAGCAGATCTAGCGGCCTATACGAGCAGTACTTC. Protein product: CASRSSGLYEQYF.

The chain has TRBV6-5 and TRBJ1-2, with D uncertain. There are 14 residues in the CDR3. Per germline, CDR1 MNHEY and CDR2 SVGAGI. V lost 7 bases and J lost 7, with 19 bases in between. CDR3 nucleotide sequence: TGTGCCAGCACCTCGAGTGGGCTTTCAGGTGGCTACACCTTC. Translated, it gives CASTSSGLSGGYTF.

This chain joins TRBV30 and TRBJ2-7, with unresolved D. The ends were cut back, 1 base at V and 7 bases at J, with 8 bases in the middle. The germline V gene encodes CDR1 GTSNPN and CDR2 SVGIG (reference sequence). CDR3 size: 11 residues. The CDR3 bases are TGTGCCTGGAGTGCCCCCCTGGAGCAGTACTTC. Translated, it gives CAWSAPLEQYF.

The chain couples TRBV3-1 (or the pseudogene TRBV3-2) to TRBJ2-6, with no clear D. This CDR3 contains 14 residues. With 4 bases removed from V and 4 bases from J, the gap between germline ends came to 8 bases. Germline V gene lookup returns CDR1 LGHDT and CDR2 YNNKEL (reference sequence). DNA for the CDR3: TGTGCCAGCAGCCCGATGGCCGGGGCCAACGTCCTGACTTTC. Its protein is CASSPMAGANVLTF.

The rearrangement links TRBV28 to TRBJ2-2; D is perhaps TRBD1 (6 bases). The length of the CDR3 is 14 residues. The germline gives CDR1 MDHEN, CDR2 SYDVKM. V lost 3 bases and J lost 8, with 13 bases in between. In DNA, the CDR3 is TGTGCCAGCAGTTTGGGACACAGGTTAGGGGAGCTGTTTTTT. Its protein product is CASSLGHRLGELFF.

The rearrangement joins TRBV4-1 to TRBJ2-1; TRBD2 agrees at 10 bases. Germline V gene sequence: CDR1 MGHRA, CDR2 YSYEKL. The CDR3 loop spans 19 amino acids. With V trimmed by 1 base and J by 6 bases, 15 bases remained unmatched. CDR3 protein: CASSQGRQPSGGGVNEQFF. The CDR3 DNA reads as TGCGCCAGCAGCCAAGGCCGCCAGCCTAGCGGGGGTGGGGTCAATGAGCAGTTCTTC.

This chain uses TRBV5-4 with TRBJ2-5; TRBD1 matches at 10 bases. CDR3 size: 15 residues. The V gene end was trimmed by 4 bases and the J gene end by 5 bases; junction bases not matched to a gene: 8. The germline gives CDR1 SGHNT, CDR2 YYREEE (reference sequence). Here the CDR3 reads CASSPSDRGLETQYF. CDR3 DNA sequence: TGTGCCAGCAGCCCAAGCGACAGGGGGCTGGAGACCCAGTACTTC.

CDR3 protein: CASSQVRDSPNEKLFF. The CDR3 region has the DNA TGTGCCAGCAGCCAAGTTAGGGACAGTCCTAATGAAAAACTGTTTTTT. J is TRBJ1-4 and V is TRBV3-1 (or the pseudogene TRBV3-2); TRBD1 aligns across 7 bases. This CDR3 region has 16 residues. Germline CDR1 LGHDT, CDR2 YNNKEL (reference sequence). With 1 base clipped from V and 3 bases from J, the junction kept 5 bases outside the gene matches.

V and J are TRBV28 and TRBJ2-7; D is unresolved. This CDR3 is 13 amino acids long. Trimming took 7 bases from V and 0 from J, leaving 10 bases between them. Per germline, CDR1 MDHEN and CDR2 SYDVKM. The CDR3 bases are TGTGCCAGCATAGAGCCAGGCTCCTACGAGCAGTACTTC. Amino acid sequence: CASIEPGSYEQYF. Looking up the rest from reference TRBV28 and TRBJ2-7 gives the full variable domain: DVKVTQSSRYLVKRTGEKVFLECVQDMDHENMFWYRQDPGLGLRLIYFSYDVKMKEKGDIPEGYSVSREKKERFSLILESASTNQTSMYLCASIEPGSYEQYFGPGTRLTVT.

The V gene is TRBV28, the J gene TRBJ1-5; weak D call: TRBD1 (5 bases). V was pared by 4 bases and J by 3 bases, with 13 bases between. Germline CDR1 and CDR2: MDHEN and SYDVKM. The CDR3 totals 15 residues. The CDR3 here is CASSYRGGFNQPQHF. The CDR3 nucleotides read TGTGCCAGCAGTTACCGGGGGGGATTCAATCAGCCCCAGCATTTT.